This entry is about one TCR beta chain. Its specificity is not known. The trim removed 1 base at V and 5 bases at J, leaving 13 bases unmatched. This CDR3 comprises 17 residues. Germline V gene sequence: CDR1 SGHTA, CDR2 FQGNSA. Oncomine TCR Beta short-read sequencing was applied to DNA from cultured CD4+ T cells. From the PCR reads, TCRdb called clonotypes with MiXCR, one entry per CDR3 protein. The table has around 20,000 distinct CDR3 sequences, more than 45% seen once. The sample comes from a study of vaccination and CD4 T cells after COVID-19. Study at large: Overlapping spike peptides from SARS-CoV-2, HCoV-NL63, HCoV-OC43 and HCoV-229E served to stimulate the cells. Study-wide results and caveats: Spike mono-reactivity marked 304 of 307 vaccine-specific clones in convalescent patients.

Treatment here: approximately 9-day PBMC culture with coronavirus spike peptide pools or control peptides (ViraFEST assay). This rearrangement joins TRBV7-2 to TRBJ1-2; TRBD1 matches 7 bases. The receptor's source is a human donor who had recovered from COVID-19. The input for sequencing was CD4+ T cells from blood, cultured in vitro, taken before SARS-CoV-2 vaccination. CDR3 protein: CASSLGQGHPGTYGYTF. Here the CDR3 DNA reads TGTGCCAGCAGCTTAGGACAGGGCCACCCGGGCACATATGGCTACACCTTC.